The T cell receptor beta chain under discussion was sequenced for a study of post-analysis software for immune sequencing data (dated by TCRdb to the mid-2010s). Regarding the research as a whole: Disease courses on record covered relapsing-remitting, secondary progressive and progressive-relapsing multiple sclerosis, though some patients had no subtype annotation. A subset of samples was prepared in parallel using single-end sample barcoding, then pooled and co-amplified after Illumina adapter ligation. The multiple sclerosis patient repertoires were compared with about a dozen previously published healthy control repertoires from donors aged about 6 to 28 years.

What the authors observed across the whole study: The control group was slightly older than the multiple sclerosis patient group. Normalized Chao1 diversity was significantly lower in multiple sclerosis patients than controls, suggesting substantial peripheral T-cell clonal expansion. Direct clustering with F measure revealed strong co-clustering of samples prepared in the same batch, which led to a batch-effect correction.

Comment on this clonotype: Its antigen remains unidentified. Base quality data are lacking; no much larger clone is found one base away.

To demonstrate the VDJtools post-analysis software, the study profiled TCR beta repertoires from the peripheral blood of around 13 young patients with multiple sclerosis. The multiple sclerosis patients were children and adolescents ranging in age from about 6 to 16 years. Libraries were built with PCR. Data came from an Illumina HiSeq 2500. To reduce PCR and sequencing biases, unique molecular identifiers were incorporated into the TCR beta cDNA libraries. Every 1 to 10 million input T cells yielded about 500,000 cDNA molecules, meaning each molecule approximated one T cell. The patient libraries were prepared and sequenced using the same protocol as the earlier healthy control dataset. Samples belonging to the same batch were prepared together, multiplexed and sequenced on a shared HiSeq lane. Processing in the source paper ran as follows. Raw barcoded reads were processed with MIGEC, discarding single-read molecular identifier groups before consensus assembly and CDR3 extraction. Clonotype tables were post-analysed with VDJtools, and diversity was normalized by down-sampling all datasets to the smallest sample size. In repertoire overlap clustering, CDR3 amino acid sequences, but not nucleotide sequences, were matched to correct batch-related cross-sample contamination. TCRdb took the public reads, trimmed them with fastp at Q25, ran MiXCR for clone calling and kept in-frame beta chains. Rows with a matching CDR3 protein are joined into one entry that keeps the most common DNA and genes. TCRdb, not the original authors, processed these V and J calls. This sample has approximately 630,000 distinct CDR3 sequences in its table, and 59% of those were observed once. Approximately 10% of the sample is in the top ten clones.

Specimen: blood. The TCR comes from a girl aged 2 to 10 with multiple sclerosis.

For the CDR3, the sequence is CASRTPGTRPSNEQFF. The nucleotide sequence is TGTGCCAGCAGGACCCCCGGGACCCGACCCTCTAATGAGCAGTTCTTC. The chain is assembled from TRBV12-3 or TRBV12-4 and TRBJ2-1, with the D assignment possibly TRBD1 or TRBD2, given 5 matching bases for each. V is pared back by 6 bases and J by 7 bases, with 22 bases lying between the germline termini. The CDR3 contains 16 residues, cysteine and phenylalanine counted. Of the read, only the CDR3 DNA is kept; its 48 bases are in frame from base 1.